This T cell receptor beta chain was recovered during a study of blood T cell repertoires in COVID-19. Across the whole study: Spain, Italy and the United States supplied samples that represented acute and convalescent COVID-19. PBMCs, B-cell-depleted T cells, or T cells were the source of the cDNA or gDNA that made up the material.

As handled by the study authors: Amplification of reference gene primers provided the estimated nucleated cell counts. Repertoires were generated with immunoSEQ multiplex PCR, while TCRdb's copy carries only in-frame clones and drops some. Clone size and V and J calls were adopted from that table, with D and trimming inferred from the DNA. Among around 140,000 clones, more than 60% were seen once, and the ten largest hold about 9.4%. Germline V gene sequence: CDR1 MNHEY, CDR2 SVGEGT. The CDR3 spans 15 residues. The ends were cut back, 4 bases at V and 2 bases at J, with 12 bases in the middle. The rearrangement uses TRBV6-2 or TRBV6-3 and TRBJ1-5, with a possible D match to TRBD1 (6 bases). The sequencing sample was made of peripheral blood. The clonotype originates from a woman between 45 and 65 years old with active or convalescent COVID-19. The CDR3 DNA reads TGTGCCAGCAGTTCCCCGACAGGTCGCAATCAGCCCCAGCATTTT. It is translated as CASSSPTGRNQPQHF.